The 14 T cell receptor beta chains below were found in one sample sequenced in a study of blood T cell repertoires in COVID-19. Some clones are missing from TCRdb's copy, which holds only in-frame ones; the method was immunoSEQ multiplex PCR. The sample contains roughly 32,000 clones, approximately 71% of which appear only once. Sequencing input: peripheral blood. These TCRs come from a man at least 80 years old with active or convalescent COVID-19.

The CDR3 DNA reads TGCGCCAGCAGCTTGGGGCTAGCGGGCTTCAATGAGCAGTTCTTC. It is translated as CASSLGLAGFNEQFF. The rearrangement joins TRBV5-1 to TRBJ2-1, with TRBD2 identical over 8 bases. The CDR3 length is 15 residues. The junction had 5 bases not matched to a gene; V was cut back by 0 bases and J by 6 bases. CDR1 is SGHRS and CDR2 is YFSETQ in the germline V gene.

The chain has TRBV24-1 and TRBJ2-1, with D possibly TRBD1 on 8 matching bases. Germline CDR1 is KGHDR and CDR2 is SFDVKD. The CDR3 totals 14 residues. V lost 4 bases and J 4 bases, leaving 10 bases between the germline ends. CDR3 protein: CATSEQGGYNEQFF. The CDR3 DNA is TGTGCCACCAGTGAACAGGGGGGGTACAATGAGCAGTTCTTC.

This clone appeared a few times. V and J are TRBV15 and TRBJ1-5; 7 bases match TRBD1. Germline V CDR1 and CDR2: LNHNV, YYDKDF (reference sequence). The ends lost 2 bases at V and 4 bases at J; junction bases unmatched: 2. CDR3 length: 14 residues. The CDR3 region is CATSRQGVNQPQHF. The CDR3 nucleotides read TGTGCCACCAGCAGACAGGGGGTTAATCAGCCCCAGCATTTT.

The CDR3 region has the DNA TGTGCCAGCAGCTCTTGGACTAGCGGGAGATACTCCTACAATGAGCAGTTCTTC. It specifies CASSSWTSGRYSYNEQFF. The rearrangement uses TRBV7-2 and TRBJ2-1; 13 bases match TRBD2. In germline, CDR1 is SGHTA, CDR2 FQGNSA. This CDR3 spans 18 amino acids. V shed 4 bases and J 0 bases; nucleotides not matched to a gene: 6.

This clone was seen more than once but under ten times. The chain employs TRBV2 and TRBJ2-5; D is perhaps TRBD1 (6 bases). Germline CDR1 and CDR2: SNHLY and FYNNEI. Trimming took 7 bases from V and 4 from J, leaving 16 bases between them. This CDR3 has 14 residues. The CDR3 sequence is CASKAGVTIETQYF. Written as DNA, the CDR3 is TGTGCCAGCAAGGCAGGGGTCACCATAGAGACCCAGTACTTC.

The gene calls are TRBV6-6 and TRBJ2-3; TRBD1 agrees at 9 bases. The germline CDR1 and CDR2 sequences are MNHNY and SVGAGI (reference sequence). The CDR3 length is 16 residues. Trimming at V came to 5 bases and at J to 5 bases, leaving 11 bases not matched to a gene. The CDR3 sequence is CASSVSGQGLQDTQYF. For the CDR3, the DNA is TGTGCCAGCAGTGTATCGGGACAGGGTTTACAAGATACGCAGTATTTT.

This chain joins TRBV6-5 and TRBJ2-1; 9 bases map to TRBD2. CDR1 and CDR2 from the germline V gene are MNHEY and SVGAGI. Trimming at V came to 6 bases and at J to 6 bases, leaving 9 bases not matched to a gene. This CDR3 contains 15 residues. CDR3 in DNA: TGTGCCAGCAGGAAAAATAGCGGGAGTAGCAATGAGCAGTTCTTC. This sequence encodes CASRKNSGSSNEQFF.

J is TRBJ2-7 and V is TRBV10-3; maybe TRBD1 (8 bases). The CDR3 loop spans 13 amino acids. CDR1 is ENHRY and CDR2 is SYGVKD in the germline V gene. With 2 bases removed from V and 12 bases from J, the gap between germline ends came to 17 bases. CDR3 in amino acids: CAISEEQGGPRYF. CDR3 DNA sequence: TGTGCCATCAGTGAGGAACAGGGGGGGCCCAGGTACTTC.

The J gene is TRBJ2-1, the V gene TRBV7-2, with 7 positions matching TRBD2. The CDR3 totals 14 residues. Germline loops: CDR1 SGHTA, CDR2 FQGNSA. The J segment lost 6 bases and the V segment lost 1 base, leaving 3 bases of the junction unmatched. The CDR3 region is CASSLGLAVNEQFF. The CDR3 bases are TGTGCCAGCAGCTTAGGGCTAGCGGTCAATGAGCAGTTCTTC. The complete variable domain, with remaining parts taken from reference TRBV7-2 and TRBJ2-1, reads GAGVSQSPSNKVTEKGKDVELRCDPISGHTALYWYRQSLGQGLEFLIYFQGNSAPDKSGLPSDRFSAERTGGSVSTLTIQRTQQEDSAVYLCASSLGLAVNEQFFGPGTRLTVL.

The chain is built from TRBV5-4 and TRBJ2-5; 8 nucleotides align to TRBD2. Germline lookup yields CDR1 SGHNT and CDR2 YYREEE (reference sequence). V dropped 4 bases and J dropped 4; count of bases not matched to a gene: 12. This CDR3 comprises 16 residues. The CDR3, as DNA: TGTGCCAGCAGCCTCCAGAGCGGGAGACGTGGAGAGACCCAGTACTTC. Its protein product is CASSLQSGRRGETQYF.

This clone was counted a few times. V gene TRBV18 combines with J gene TRBJ2-2, with a possible D match to TRBD1 (5 bases). Germline V CDR1 and CDR2: KGHSH, LQKENI. The CDR3 contains 14 residues. V lost 3 bases and J lost 5, with 10 bases in between. CDR3 sequence: CASSPLGETGELFF. CDR3 nucleotides: TGTGCCAGCTCACCCTTAGGGGAAACCGGGGAGCTGTTTTTT.

The CDR3 region is CASSPYSGRRNEQFF. CDR3 nucleotide sequence: TGTGCCAGCAGTCCATATAGCGGGAGGAGGAATGAGCAGTTCTTC. The chain carries TRBV6-2 or TRBV6-3 and TRBJ2-1; 10 bases are a match to TRBD2. CDR1 and CDR2 from the germline V gene are MNHEY and SVGEGT. Germline trimming cut 5 bases from V and 7 bases from J; bases unmatched to any gene: 8. This CDR3 region has 15 residues.

This clone was recorded once. The V call is TRBV20-1, the J call TRBJ2-7; D call uncertain. The CDR3 spans 12 residues. Trimming stripped 3 bases from V and 5 bases from J, with 11 bases between. Germline CDR1 is DFQATT and CDR2 is SNEGSKA (reference sequence). For the CDR3, the DNA is TGCAGTGCTAGTCTCCGGGTGGACGAGCAGTACTTC. Translation: CSASLRVDEQYF.

The chain combines TRBV20-1 with TRBJ1-1; perhaps TRBD1 as D (5 bases). Germline CDR1 is DFQATT and CDR2 is SNEGSKA (reference sequence). This CDR3 is built from 13 residues. The ends were cut back, 3 bases at V and 4 bases at J, with 12 bases in the middle. CDR3 bases: TGCAGTGCTAGTGCAGGGTATCGCACTGAAGCTTTCTTT. Amino acid sequence: CSASAGYRTEAFF.